This TCR beta chain was observed in a study of blood T cell repertoires in COVID-19. Study summary: From the United States, Italy and Spain came samples of acute and convalescent COVID-19.

Data came from immunoSEQ multiplex PCR; TCRdb stores just in-frame clones and leaves some out. The sample lists roughly 100,000 clones, roughly 80% occurring once. V was cut by 0 bases and J by 3 bases, with 9 bases left in between. This CDR3 region has 14 residues. The V gene's germline CDR1 is SGHRS and CDR2 YFSETQ. The source material was peripheral blood. The TCR comes from a man aged 60 to 75 with acute or convalescent COVID-19. The chain joins TRBV5-1 to TRBJ1-2; D unresolved. The CDR3 coding sequence is TGCGCCAGCAGCTTGGGACCGAGGGACTATGGCTACACCTTC. It codes for CASSLGPRDYGYTF. Variable domain in full (rest from reference TRBV5-1 and TRBJ1-2): KAGVTQTPRYLIKTRGQQVTLSCSPISGHRSVSWYQQTPGQGLQFLFEYFSETQRNKGNFPGRFSGRQFSNSRSEMNVSTLELGDSALYLCASSLGPRDYGYTFGSGTRLTVV.